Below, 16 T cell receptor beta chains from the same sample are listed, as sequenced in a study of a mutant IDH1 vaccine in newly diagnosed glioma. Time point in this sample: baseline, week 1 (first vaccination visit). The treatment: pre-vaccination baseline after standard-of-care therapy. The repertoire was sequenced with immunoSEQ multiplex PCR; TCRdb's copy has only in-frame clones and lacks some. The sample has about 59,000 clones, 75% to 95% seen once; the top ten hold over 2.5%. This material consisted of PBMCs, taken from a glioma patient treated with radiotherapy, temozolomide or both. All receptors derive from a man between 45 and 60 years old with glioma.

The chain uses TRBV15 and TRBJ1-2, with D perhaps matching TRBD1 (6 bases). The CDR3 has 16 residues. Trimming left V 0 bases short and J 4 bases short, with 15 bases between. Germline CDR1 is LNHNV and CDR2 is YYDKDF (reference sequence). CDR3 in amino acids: CATSRDIGRGGYGYTF. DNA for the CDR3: TGTGCCACCAGCAGAGATATCGGCAGGGGCGGCTATGGCTACACCTTC.

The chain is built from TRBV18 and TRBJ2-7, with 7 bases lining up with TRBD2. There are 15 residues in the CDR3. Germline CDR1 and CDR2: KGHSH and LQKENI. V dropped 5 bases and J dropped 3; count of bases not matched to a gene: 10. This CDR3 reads CASSRGTGDYYEQYF. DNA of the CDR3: TGTGCCAGCTCAAGGGGTACCGGGGACTACTACGAGCAGTACTTC. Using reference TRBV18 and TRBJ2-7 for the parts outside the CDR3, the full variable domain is NAGVMQNPRHLVRRRGQEARLRCSPMKGHSHVYWYRQLPEEGLKFMVYLQKENIIDESGMPKERFSAEFPKEGPSILRIQQVVRGDSAAYFCASSRGTGDYYEQYFGPGTRLTVT.

The CDR3 protein is CASSQDRAGREAFF. The CDR3 nucleotides are TGCGCCAGCAGCCAAGATCGGGCAGGGAGGGAAGCTTTCTTT. This sequence joins TRBV4-3 and TRBJ1-1; TRBD1 is a possible D gene (5 bases). Trimming cost V 0 bases and J 8 bases, with 13 bases left between them. The V gene's germline CDR1 is LGHNA and CDR2 YSLEER. The length of the CDR3 is 14 residues.

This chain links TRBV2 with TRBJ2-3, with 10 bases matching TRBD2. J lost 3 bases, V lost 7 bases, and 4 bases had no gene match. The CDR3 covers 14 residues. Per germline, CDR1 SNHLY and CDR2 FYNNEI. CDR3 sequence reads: CASKQGLATDTQYF. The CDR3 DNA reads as TGTGCCAGCAAACAGGGACTAGCGACAGATACGCAGTATTTT.

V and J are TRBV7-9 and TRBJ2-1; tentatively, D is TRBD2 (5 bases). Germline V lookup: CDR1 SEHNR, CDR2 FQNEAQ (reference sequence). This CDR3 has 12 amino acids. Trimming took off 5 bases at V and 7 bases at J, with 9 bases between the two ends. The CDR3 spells CASSRGWNEQFF. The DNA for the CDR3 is TGTGCCAGCAGCCGAGGGTGGAATGAGCAGTTCTTC.

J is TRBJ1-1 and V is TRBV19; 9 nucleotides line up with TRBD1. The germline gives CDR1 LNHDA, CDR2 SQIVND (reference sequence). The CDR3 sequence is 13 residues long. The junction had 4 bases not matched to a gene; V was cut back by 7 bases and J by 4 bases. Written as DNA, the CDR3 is TGTGCCAGTAAGGGACAGGGCAGCACTGAAGCTTTCTTT. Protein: CASKGQGSTEAFF.

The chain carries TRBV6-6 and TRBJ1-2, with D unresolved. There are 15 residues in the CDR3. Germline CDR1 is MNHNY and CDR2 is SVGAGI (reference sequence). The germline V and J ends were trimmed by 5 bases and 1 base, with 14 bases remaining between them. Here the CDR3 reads CASSGLVQLNYGYTF. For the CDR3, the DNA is TGTGCCAGCAGTGGACTAGTTCAGCTTAACTATGGCTACACCTTC.

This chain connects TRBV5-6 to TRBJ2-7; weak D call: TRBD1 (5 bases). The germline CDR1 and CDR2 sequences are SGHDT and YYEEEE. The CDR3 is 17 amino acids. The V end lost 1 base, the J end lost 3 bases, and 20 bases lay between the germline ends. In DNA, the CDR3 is TGTGCCAGCAGCTTGCGCCGGAACAGGTTGGTGGGCTACGAGCAGTACTTC. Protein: CASSLRRNRLVGYEQYF.

CDR3 sequence: CASSFQLNTEAFF. DNA for the CDR3: TGTGCCAGTAGTTTCCAGCTGAACACTGAAGCTTTCTTT. The chain carries TRBV19 and TRBJ1-1; D gene ambiguous. Trimming stripped 5 bases from V and 0 bases from J, with 7 bases between. The germline gives CDR1 LNHDA, CDR2 SQIVND (reference sequence). The length of the CDR3 is 13 residues.

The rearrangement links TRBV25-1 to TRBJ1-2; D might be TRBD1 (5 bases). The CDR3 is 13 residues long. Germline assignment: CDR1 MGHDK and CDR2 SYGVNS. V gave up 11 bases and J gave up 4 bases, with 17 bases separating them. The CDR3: CAAEGTNSYGYTF. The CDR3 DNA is TGTGCCGCGGAGGGGACCAACAGCTATGGCTACACCTTC.

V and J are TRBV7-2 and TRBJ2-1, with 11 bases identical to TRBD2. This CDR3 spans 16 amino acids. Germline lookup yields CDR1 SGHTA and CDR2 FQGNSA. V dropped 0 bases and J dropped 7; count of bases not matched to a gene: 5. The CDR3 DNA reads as TGTGCCAGCAGCTTAGCGTTTTCTAGCGGGAGGAATGAGCAGTTCTTC. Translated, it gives CASSLAFSSGRNEQFF.

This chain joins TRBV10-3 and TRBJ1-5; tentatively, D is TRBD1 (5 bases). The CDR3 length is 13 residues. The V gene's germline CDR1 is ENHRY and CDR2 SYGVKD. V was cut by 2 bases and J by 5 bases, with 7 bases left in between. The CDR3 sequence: CAISETGDQPQHF. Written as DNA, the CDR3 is TGTGCCATCAGTGAGACAGGAGATCAGCCCCAGCATTTT.

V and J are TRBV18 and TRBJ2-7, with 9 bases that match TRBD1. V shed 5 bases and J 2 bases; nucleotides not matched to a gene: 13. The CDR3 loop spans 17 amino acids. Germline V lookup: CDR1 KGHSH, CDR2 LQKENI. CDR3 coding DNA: TGTGCCAGCTCAAGGGTCCGGCCCGGGACAGGGCCCTACGAGCAGTACTTC. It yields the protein CASSRVRPGTGPYEQYF.

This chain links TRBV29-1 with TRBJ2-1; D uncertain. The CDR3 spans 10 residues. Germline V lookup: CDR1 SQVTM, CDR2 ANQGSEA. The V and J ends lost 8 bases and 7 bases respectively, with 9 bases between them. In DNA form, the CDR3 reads TGCAGCACGTTCACAAATGAGCAGTTCTTC. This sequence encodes CSTFTNEQFF.

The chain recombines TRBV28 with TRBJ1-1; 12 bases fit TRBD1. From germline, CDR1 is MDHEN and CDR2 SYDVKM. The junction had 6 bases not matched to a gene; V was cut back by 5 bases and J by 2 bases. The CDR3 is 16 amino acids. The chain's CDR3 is CASSPWGTGGNTEAFF. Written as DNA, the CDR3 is TGTGCCAGCAGTCCGTGGGGGACAGGGGGCAACACTGAAGCTTTCTTT.

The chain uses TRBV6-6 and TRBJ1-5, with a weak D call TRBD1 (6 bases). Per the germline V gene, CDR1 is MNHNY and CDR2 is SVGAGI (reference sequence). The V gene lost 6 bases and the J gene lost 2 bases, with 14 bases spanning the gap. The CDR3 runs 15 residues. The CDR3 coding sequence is TGTGCCAGCAGCGATGGGACATCTCGCAATCAGCCCCAGCATTTT. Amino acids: CASSDGTSRNQPQHF.